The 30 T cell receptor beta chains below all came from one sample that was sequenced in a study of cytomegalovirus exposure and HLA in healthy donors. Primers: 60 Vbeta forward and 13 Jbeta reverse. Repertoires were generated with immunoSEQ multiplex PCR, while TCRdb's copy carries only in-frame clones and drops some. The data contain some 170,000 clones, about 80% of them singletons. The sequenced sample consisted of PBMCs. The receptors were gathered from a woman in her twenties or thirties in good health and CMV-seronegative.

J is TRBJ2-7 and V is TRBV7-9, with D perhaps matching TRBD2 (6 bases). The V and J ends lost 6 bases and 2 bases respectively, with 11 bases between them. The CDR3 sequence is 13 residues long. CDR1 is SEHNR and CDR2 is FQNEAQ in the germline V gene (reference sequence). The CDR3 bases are TGTGCCAGCAGTCCCGGCGGGGCCTACGAGCAGTACTTC. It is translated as CASSPGGAYEQYF.

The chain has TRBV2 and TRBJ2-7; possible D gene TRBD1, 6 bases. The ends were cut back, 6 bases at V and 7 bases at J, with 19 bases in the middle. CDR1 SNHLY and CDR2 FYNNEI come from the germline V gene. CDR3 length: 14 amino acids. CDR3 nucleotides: TGTGCCAGCAGGGAAATTACAGGGTTCGGTGAGCAGTACTTC. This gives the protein CASREITGFGEQYF.

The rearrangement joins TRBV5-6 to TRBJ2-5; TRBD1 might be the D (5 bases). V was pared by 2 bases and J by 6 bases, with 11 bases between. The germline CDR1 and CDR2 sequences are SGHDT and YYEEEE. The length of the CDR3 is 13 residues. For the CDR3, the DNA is TGTGCCAGCAGCTTTTCAGGGTTGAAGACCCAGTACTTC. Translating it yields CASSFSGLKTQYF.

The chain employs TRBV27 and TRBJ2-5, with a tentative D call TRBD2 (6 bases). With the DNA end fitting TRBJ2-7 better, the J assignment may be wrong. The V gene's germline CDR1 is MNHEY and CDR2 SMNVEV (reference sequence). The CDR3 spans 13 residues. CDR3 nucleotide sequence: TGTGCCAACCGGACCGGGAGACCCTACGAGCAGTACTTC. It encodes CANRTGRPYEQYF.

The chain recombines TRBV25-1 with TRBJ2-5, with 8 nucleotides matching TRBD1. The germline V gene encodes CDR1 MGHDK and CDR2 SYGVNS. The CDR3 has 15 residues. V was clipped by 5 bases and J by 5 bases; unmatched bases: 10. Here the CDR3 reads CASSRTGFGYETQYF. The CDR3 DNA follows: TGTGCCAGCAGTCGGACAGGGTTTGGGTACGAGACCCAGTACTTC.

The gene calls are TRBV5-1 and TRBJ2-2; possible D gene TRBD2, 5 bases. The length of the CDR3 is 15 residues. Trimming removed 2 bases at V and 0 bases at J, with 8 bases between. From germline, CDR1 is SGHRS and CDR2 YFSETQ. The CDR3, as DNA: TGCGCCAGCAGCTTCCCGGGGACGAACACCGGGGAGCTGTTTTTT. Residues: CASSFPGTNTGELFF.

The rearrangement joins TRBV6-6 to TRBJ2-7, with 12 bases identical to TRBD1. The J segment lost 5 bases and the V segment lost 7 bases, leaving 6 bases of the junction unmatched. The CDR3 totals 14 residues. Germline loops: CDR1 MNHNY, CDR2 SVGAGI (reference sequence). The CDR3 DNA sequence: TGTGCCAGCACTAACGGGACAGGGGGCGACGAGCAGTACTTC. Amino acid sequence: CASTNGTGGDEQYF.

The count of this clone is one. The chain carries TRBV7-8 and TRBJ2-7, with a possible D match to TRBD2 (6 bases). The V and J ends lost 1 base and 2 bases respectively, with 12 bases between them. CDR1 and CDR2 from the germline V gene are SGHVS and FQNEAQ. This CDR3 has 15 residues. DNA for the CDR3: TGTGCCAGCAGCTTAGTGGGGGGTGCTACCTACGAGCAGTACTTC. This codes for CASSLVGGATYEQYF.

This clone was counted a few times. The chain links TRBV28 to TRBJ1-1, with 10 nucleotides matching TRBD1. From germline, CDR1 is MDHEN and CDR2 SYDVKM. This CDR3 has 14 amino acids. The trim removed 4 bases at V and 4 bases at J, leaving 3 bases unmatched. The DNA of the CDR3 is TGTGCCAGCAGTTCGACAGGGGGCGGCACTGAAGCTTTCTTT. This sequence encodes CASSSTGGGTEAFF.

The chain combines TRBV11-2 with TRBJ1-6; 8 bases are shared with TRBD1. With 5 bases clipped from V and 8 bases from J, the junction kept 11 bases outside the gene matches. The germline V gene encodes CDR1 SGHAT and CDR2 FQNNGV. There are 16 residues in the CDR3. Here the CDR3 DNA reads TGTGCCAGCAGCGGAAGGCAGGGGGCTCGGGATTCACCCCTCCACTTT. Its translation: CASSGRQGARDSPLHF.

CDR3 nucleotides: TGTGCCAGCAGTTTACAACTCCAAGAGACCCAGTACTTC. It is translated as CASSLQLQETQYF. The V and J genes are TRBV27 and TRBJ2-5, with D unclear. V gave up 2 bases and J gave up 1 base, with 5 bases separating them. The CDR3 loop spans 13 amino acids. Germline V CDR1 and CDR2: MNHEY, SMNVEV (reference sequence).

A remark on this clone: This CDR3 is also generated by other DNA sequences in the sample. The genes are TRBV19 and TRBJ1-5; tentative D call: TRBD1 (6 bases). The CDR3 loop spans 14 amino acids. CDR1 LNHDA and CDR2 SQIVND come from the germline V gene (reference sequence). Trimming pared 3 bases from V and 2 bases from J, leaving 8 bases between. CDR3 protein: CASSISGGNQPQHF. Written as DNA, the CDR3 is TGTGCCAGTAGTATTTCAGGGGGCAATCAGCCCCAGCATTTT. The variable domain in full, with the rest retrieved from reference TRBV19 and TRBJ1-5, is DGGITQSPKYLFRKEGQNVTLSCEQNLNHDAMYWYRQDPGQGLRLIYYSQIVNDFQKGDIAEGYSVSREKKESFPLTVTSAQKNPTAFYLCASSISGGNQPQHFGDGTRLSIL.

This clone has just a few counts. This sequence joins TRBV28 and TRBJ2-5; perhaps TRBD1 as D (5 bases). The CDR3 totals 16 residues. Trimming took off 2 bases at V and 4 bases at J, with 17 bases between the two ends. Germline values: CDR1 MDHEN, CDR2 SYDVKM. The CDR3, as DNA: TGTGCCAGCAGTTTACGTCCAGGGCAGAATTTAGAGACCCAGTACTTC. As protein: CASSLRPGQNLETQYF. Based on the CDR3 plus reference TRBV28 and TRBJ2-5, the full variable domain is DVKVTQSSRYLVKRTGEKVFLECVQDMDHENMFWYRQDPGLGLRLIYFSYDVKMKEKGDIPEGYSVSREKKERFSLILESASTNQTSMYLCASSLRPGQNLETQYFGPGTRLLVL.

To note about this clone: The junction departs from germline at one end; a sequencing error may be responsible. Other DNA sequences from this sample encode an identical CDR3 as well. The CDR3 is CASSLEGGVDEQYF. The DNA for the CDR3 is TGTGCCAGCAGCTTAGAGGGAGGGGTGGACGAGCAGTATTTC. The V and J genes are TRBV7-9 and TRBJ2-7; 7 bases match TRBD2. The CDR3 has 14 amino acids. Germline CDR1 reads SEHNR; CDR2 reads FQNEAQ (reference sequence).

The CDR3 sequence: CASSRQVSYEQYF. CDR3 in DNA: TGTGCCAGCAGCCGACAGGTCTCCTACGAGCAGTACTTC. This chain links TRBV14 with TRBJ2-7; TRBD1 might be the D (6 bases). The CDR3 extends over 13 amino acids. Germline V gives CDR1 SGHDN, CDR2 FVKESK. With 4 bases removed from V and 0 bases from J, the gap between germline ends came to 7 bases.

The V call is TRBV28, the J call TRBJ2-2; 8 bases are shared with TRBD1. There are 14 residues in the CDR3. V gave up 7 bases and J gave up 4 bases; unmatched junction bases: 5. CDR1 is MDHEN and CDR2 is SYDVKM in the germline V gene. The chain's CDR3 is CASKTGGSTGELFF. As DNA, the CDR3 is TGTGCCAGCAAAACAGGGGGGAGCACCGGGGAGCTGTTTTTT. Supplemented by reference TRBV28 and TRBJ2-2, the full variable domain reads DVKVTQSSRYLVKRTGEKVFLECVQDMDHENMFWYRQDPGLGLRLIYFSYDVKMKEKGDIPEGYSVSREKKERFSLILESASTNQTSMYLCASKTGGSTGELFFGEGSRLTVL.

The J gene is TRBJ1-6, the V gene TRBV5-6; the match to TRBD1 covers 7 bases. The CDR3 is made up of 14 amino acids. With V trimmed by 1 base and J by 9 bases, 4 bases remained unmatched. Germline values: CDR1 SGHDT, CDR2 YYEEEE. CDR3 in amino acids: CASSLPGGSSPLHF. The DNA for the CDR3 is TGTGCCAGCAGCTTGCCAGGGGGTAGTTCACCCCTCCACTTT.

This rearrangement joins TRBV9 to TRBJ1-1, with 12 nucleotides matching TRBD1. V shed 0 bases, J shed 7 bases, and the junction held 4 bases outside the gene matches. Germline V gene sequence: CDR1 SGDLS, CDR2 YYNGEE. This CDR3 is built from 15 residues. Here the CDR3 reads CASSVGGQGAGEAFF. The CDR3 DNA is TGTGCCAGCAGCGTAGGGGGACAGGGGGCGGGTGAAGCTTTCTTT. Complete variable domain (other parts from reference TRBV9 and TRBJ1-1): DSGVTQTPKHLITATGQRVTLRCSPRSGDLSVYWYQQSLDQGLQFLIQYYNGEERAKGNILERFSAQQFPDLHSELNLSSLELGDSALYFCASSVGGQGAGEAFFGQGTRLTVV.

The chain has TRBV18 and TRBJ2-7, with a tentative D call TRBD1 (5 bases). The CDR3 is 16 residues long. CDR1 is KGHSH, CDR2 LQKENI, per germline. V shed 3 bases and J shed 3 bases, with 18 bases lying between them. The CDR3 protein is CASSPFGAGQDYEQYF. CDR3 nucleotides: TGTGCCAGCTCACCCTTTGGGGCAGGGCAGGACTACGAGCAGTACTTC.

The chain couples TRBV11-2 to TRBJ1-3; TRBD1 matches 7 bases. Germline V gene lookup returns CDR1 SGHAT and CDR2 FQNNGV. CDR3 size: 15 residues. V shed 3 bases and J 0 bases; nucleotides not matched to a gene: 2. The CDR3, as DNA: TGTGCCAGCAGCTTGACAGGGAACTCTGGAAACACCATATATTTT. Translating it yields CASSLTGNSGNTIYF. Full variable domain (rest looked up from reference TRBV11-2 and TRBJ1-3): EAGVAQSPRYKIIEKRQSVAFWCNPISGHATLYWYQQILGQGPKLLIQFQNNGVVDDSQLPKDRFSAERLKGVDSTLKIQPAKLEDSAVYLCASSLTGNSGNTIYFGEGSWLTVV.

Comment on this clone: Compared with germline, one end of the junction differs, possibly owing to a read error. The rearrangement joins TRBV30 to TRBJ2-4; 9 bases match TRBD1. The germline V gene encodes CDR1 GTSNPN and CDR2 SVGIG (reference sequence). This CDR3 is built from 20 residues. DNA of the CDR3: TGTGCCTGGAGGGGGACAGGGACAATACCAGGTTTCCCAGCCAAAAACAGTCAGTACTTC. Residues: CAWRGTGTIPGFPAKNSQYF.

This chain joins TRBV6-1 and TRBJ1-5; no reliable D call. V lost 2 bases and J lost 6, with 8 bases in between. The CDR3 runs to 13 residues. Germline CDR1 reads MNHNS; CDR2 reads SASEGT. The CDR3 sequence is CASSERGGQPQHF. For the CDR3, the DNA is TGTGCCAGCAGTGAACGCGGTGGTCAGCCCCAGCATTTT.

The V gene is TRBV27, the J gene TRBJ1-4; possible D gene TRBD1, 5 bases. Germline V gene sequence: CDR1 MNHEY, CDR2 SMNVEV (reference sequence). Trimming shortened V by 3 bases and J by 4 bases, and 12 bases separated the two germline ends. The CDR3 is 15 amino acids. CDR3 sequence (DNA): TGTGCCAGCAGTTTCACCCCCGGGGGTAATGAAAAACTGTTTTTT. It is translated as CASSFTPGGNEKLFF.

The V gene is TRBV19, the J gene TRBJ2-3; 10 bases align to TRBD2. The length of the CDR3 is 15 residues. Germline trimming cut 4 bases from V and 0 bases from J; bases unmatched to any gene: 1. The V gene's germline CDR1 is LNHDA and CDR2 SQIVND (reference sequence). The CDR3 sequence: CASSRTSGSTDTQYF. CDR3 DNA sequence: TGTGCCAGTAGTAGGACTAGCGGTAGCACAGATACGCAGTATTTT.

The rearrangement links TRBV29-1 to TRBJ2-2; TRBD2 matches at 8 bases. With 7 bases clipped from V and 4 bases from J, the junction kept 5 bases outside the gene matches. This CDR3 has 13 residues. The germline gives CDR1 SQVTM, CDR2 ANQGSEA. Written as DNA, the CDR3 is TGCAGCGCCGAACTAGCGGTCACCGGGGAGCTGTTTTTT. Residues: CSAELAVTGELFF.

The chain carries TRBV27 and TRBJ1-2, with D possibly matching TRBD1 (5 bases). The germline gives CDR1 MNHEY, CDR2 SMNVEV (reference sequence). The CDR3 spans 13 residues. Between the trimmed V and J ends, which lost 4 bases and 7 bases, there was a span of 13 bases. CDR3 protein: CASSSVGVAGYTF. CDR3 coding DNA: TGTGCCAGCAGTTCTGTAGGGGTCGCTGGCTACACCTTC.

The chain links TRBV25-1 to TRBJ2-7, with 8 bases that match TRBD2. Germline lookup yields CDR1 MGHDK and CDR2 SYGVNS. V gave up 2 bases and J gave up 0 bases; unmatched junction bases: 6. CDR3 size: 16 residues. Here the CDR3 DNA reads TGTGCCAGCAGTGAAAGGGCTAGCGGGCTCTCCTACGAGCAGTACTTC. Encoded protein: CASSERASGLSYEQYF.

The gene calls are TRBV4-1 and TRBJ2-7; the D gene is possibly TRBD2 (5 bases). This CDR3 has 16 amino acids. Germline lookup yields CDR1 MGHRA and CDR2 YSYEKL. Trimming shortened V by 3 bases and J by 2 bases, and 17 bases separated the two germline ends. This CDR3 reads CASSQDTLTRAYEQYF. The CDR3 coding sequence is TGCGCCAGCAGCCAGGATACTTTGACGAGGGCCTACGAGCAGTACTTC.

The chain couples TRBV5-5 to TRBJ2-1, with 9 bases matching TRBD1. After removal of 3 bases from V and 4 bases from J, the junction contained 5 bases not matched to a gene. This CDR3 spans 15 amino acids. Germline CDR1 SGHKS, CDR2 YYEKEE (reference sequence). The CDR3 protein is CASSSGTGIYNEQFF. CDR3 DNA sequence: TGTGCCAGCAGCTCCGGGACAGGGATTTACAATGAGCAGTTCTTC.

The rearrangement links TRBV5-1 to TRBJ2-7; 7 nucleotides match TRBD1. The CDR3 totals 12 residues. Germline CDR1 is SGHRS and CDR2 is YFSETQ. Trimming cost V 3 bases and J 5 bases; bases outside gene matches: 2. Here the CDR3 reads CASSYDRDEQYF. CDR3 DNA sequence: TGCGCCAGCAGCTATGACAGGGACGAGCAGTACTTC. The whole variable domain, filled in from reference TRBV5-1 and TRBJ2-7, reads KAGVTQTPRYLIKTRGQQVTLSCSPISGHRSVSWYQQTPGQGLQFLFEYFSETQRNKGNFPGRFSGRQFSNSRSEMNVSTLELGDSALYLCASSYDRDEQYFGPGTRLTVT.